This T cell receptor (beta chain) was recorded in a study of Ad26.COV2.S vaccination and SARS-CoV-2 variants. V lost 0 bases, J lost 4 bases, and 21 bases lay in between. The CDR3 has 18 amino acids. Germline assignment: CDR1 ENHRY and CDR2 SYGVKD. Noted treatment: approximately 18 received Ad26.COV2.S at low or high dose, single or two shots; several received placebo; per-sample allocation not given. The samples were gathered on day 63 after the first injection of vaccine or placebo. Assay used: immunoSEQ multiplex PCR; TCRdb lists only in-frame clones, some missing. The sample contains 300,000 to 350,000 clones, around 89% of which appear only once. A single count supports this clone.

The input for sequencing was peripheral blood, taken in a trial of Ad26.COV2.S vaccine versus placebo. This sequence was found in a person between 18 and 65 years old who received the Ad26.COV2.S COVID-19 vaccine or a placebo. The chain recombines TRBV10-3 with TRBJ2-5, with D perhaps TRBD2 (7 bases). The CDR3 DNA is TGTGCCATCAGTGAGTCGACCTTCATGGGGGGGCCAAGAGAGACCCAGTACTTC. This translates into CAISESTFMGGPRETQYF.